A single sample gave rise to the 15 T cell receptor beta chains below, sequenced in a study of PD-1 blockade in classical Hodgkin lymphoma. As to time point: cycle 4 day 1 (C4D1), after 6 weeks of nivolumab. After autologous stem cell transplantation all patients relapsed, and prior brentuximab vedotin exposure differed between cohorts. Negative selection with magnets was how CD8+ T cells were isolated from the thawed PBMCs. TCRdb's copy holds only in-frame clones and misses some; the assay was immunoSEQ multiplex PCR. The table lists about 20,000 clones, about 87% of them singletons. The material was CD8+ T cells from blood, obtained before the fourth cycle of nivolumab. The source is a human donor with classical Hodgkin lymphoma.

The chain uses TRBV18 and TRBJ2-3; 9 positions agree with TRBD1. Looked up from germline, CDR1 is KGHSH and CDR2 is LQKENI. This CDR3 region has 15 residues. V trimming: 4 bases; J trimming: 6 bases; junction bases outside the gene matches: 8. CDR3 loop: CASSLGTGSKDTQYF. For the CDR3, the DNA is TGTGCCAGCTCACTCGGGACAGGGAGTAAGGATACGCAGTATTTT.

V gene TRBV6-1 combines with J gene TRBJ2-7; maybe TRBD1 (6 bases). V gave up 2 bases and J gave up 3 bases, with 17 bases separating them. This CDR3 region has 16 residues. Germline CDR1 MNHNS, CDR2 SASEGT. CDR3 nucleotide sequence: TGTGCCAGCAGTGAACCGCAAACAGGGATCTACTACGAGCAGTACTTC. Translation: CASSEPQTGIYYEQYF.

The V and J genes are TRBV7-6 and TRBJ2-1; D may be TRBD2 (5 bases). The CDR3 is 15 amino acids. Trimming shortened V by 1 base and J by 2 bases, and 9 bases separated the two germline ends. Germline assignment: CDR1 SGHVS and CDR2 FNYEAQ. CDR3 region: CASSLGLAPYNEQFF. In DNA form, the CDR3 reads TGTGCCAGCAGCTTAGGGCTAGCCCCCTACAATGAGCAGTTCTTC.

J is TRBJ1-2 and V is TRBV5-1; 7 bases agree with TRBD1. Losses at the gene ends were 4 bases for V and 6 bases for J; bases not matched to a gene: 9. The V gene's germline CDR1 is SGHRS and CDR2 YFSETQ. The CDR3 runs 14 residues. The CDR3 DNA reads TGCGCCAGCAGCAATGACAGGGTGTATCATGGCTACACCTTC. This codes for CASSNDRVYHGYTF.

V and J are TRBV27 and TRBJ1-5, with D maybe TRBD1 (6 bases). In germline, CDR1 is MNHEY, CDR2 SMNVEV (reference sequence). CDR3 length equals 15 residues. Trimming pared 0 bases from V and 2 bases from J, leaving 8 bases between. This CDR3 reads CASSLSGAGNQPQHF. CDR3 nucleotide sequence: TGTGCCAGCAGTTTATCGGGGGCTGGCAATCAGCCCCAGCATTTT.

In its sample, this clone was seen a few times. The chain employs TRBV5-1 and TRBJ1-1; 10 bases map to TRBD1. Germline V gene sequence: CDR1 SGHRS, CDR2 YFSETQ. After removal of 4 bases from V and 4 bases from J, the junction contained 13 bases not matched to a gene. This CDR3 has 17 residues. The CDR3 protein is CASSLRGQGPGSTEAFF. DNA of the CDR3: TGCGCCAGCAGCCTCCGGGGACAGGGGCCGGGTAGCACTGAAGCTTTCTTT.

The J gene is TRBJ1-2, the V gene TRBV7-8, with TRBD1 matching 7 bases. CDR3 size: 12 residues. Trimming removed 7 bases from V and 6 bases from J; junction bases left unmatched: 5. Germline CDR1 is SGHVS and CDR2 is FQNEAQ. CDR3 coding DNA: TGTGCCAGCAACCGGACAGGAAATGGCTACACCTTC. Protein product: CASNRTGNGYTF.

The chain has TRBV15 and TRBJ2-1, with D maybe TRBD1 (5 bases). Germline assignment: CDR1 LNHNV and CDR2 YYDKDF (reference sequence). The V end was cut by 1 base, the J end by 3 bases, with 19 bases between. The CDR3 is 18 amino acids. CDR3 DNA: TGTGCCACCAGCAGAGGAAAGAACTTCGGCAGGGTCTACAATGAGCAGTTCTTC. It translates to CATSRGKNFGRVYNEQFF.

This clone was detected once. The J gene is TRBJ2-7, the V gene TRBV5-1; no reliable D call. V dropped 1 base and J dropped 0 bases, with 2 bases sitting between them. Germline V gives CDR1 SGHRS, CDR2 YFSETQ. CDR3 size: 12 residues. CDR3 amino acids: CASSLPSYEQYF. The DNA of the CDR3 is TGCGCCAGCAGCTTGCCCTCCTACGAGCAGTACTTC.

This clone was seen just once. V and J are TRBV28 and TRBJ2-2; possibly TRBD1 for D (5 bases). CDR1 is MDHEN and CDR2 is SYDVKM in the germline V gene. The CDR3 runs 13 residues. V lost 5 bases, J lost 3 bases, and 7 bases lay in between. The CDR3: CASSDRYTGELFF. CDR3 nucleotide sequence: TGTGCCAGCAGTGACAGATACACCGGGGAGCTGTTTTTT.

V usage is TRBV9 and J usage is TRBJ2-2, with no clear D. Per the germline V gene, CDR1 is SGDLS and CDR2 is YYNGEE. Trimming took off 0 bases at V and 5 bases at J, with 14 bases between the two ends. CDR3 size: 16 residues. The CDR3 protein is CASSVGTLAETGELFF. CDR3 nucleotides: TGTGCCAGCAGCGTAGGGACCCTGGCAGAAACCGGGGAGCTGTTTTTT.

The CDR3: CASSLMVGYNEQFF. In DNA form, the CDR3 reads TGTGCCAGCAGCTTAATGGTGGGGTACAATGAGCAGTTCTTC. This chain links TRBV7-9 with TRBJ2-1; D call uncertain. The CDR3 consists of 14 residues. Trimming took 2 bases from V and 4 from J, leaving 9 bases between them. The germline V gene encodes CDR1 SEHNR and CDR2 FQNEAQ (reference sequence).

The chain links TRBV27 to TRBJ2-1; maybe TRBD2 (6 bases). V was clipped by 2 bases and J by 0 bases, with 8 bases between them. Per germline, CDR1 MNHEY and CDR2 SMNVEV (reference sequence). CDR3 size: 15 residues. In DNA form, the CDR3 reads TGTGCCAGCAGTTTAGGAGGGGACTCCTACAATGAGCAGTTCTTC. It is translated as CASSLGGDSYNEQFF.

This chain links TRBV7-2 with TRBJ2-1; the D is unclear. Per the germline V gene, CDR1 is SGHTA and CDR2 is FQGNSA. V shed 3 bases and J shed 6 bases, with 6 bases lying between them. The CDR3 loop spans 12 amino acids. CDR3 bases: TGTGCCAGCAGCTTCATCGTCAATGAGCAGTTCTTC. Protein sequence: CASSFIVNEQFF.

This clone came up once. The V gene is TRBV6-5, the J gene TRBJ1-1; D is undetermined. Trimming removed 6 bases at V and 1 base at J, with 9 bases between. CDR1 and CDR2 (germline): MNHEY, SVGAGI. CDR3 length equals 13 residues. The CDR3 DNA reads TGTGCCAGCAGCCTCTTAGGGAACACTGAAGCTTTCTTT. Translated, it gives CASSLLGNTEAFF.